Presented here are 22 T cell receptor beta chains from one specimen sequenced in a study of T cell responses to AZD1222 COVID-19 vaccine. Measured with immunoSEQ multiplex PCR; TCRdb has only the in-frame clones, and not every one. The profile shows approximately 150,000 clones, approximately 90% of them singletons. Material: peripheral blood, obtained on day 0 of AZD1222 vaccination. These receptors were taken from an adult in good health.

The chain recombines TRBV6-2 or TRBV6-3 with TRBJ1-1; no clear D gene. Germline V gene lookup returns CDR1 MNHEY and CDR2 SVGEGT. The V end was cut by 6 bases, the J end by 3 bases, with 11 bases between. The CDR3 sequence is 13 residues long. The CDR3 here is CASSLPGHTEAFF. The CDR3 nucleotides read TGTGCCAGCAGCTTGCCGGGCCACACTGAAGCTTTCTTT.

The rearrangement links TRBV3-1 (or the pseudogene TRBV3-2) to TRBJ2-7, with D perhaps matching TRBD1 or TRBD2 (6 bases each). Trimming pared 3 bases from V and 2 bases from J, leaving 20 bases between. Per the germline V gene, CDR1 is LGHDT and CDR2 is YNNKEL (reference sequence). The CDR3 contains 17 residues. The CDR3 region has the DNA TGTGCCAGCAGCCACCGCTTGGGGGGCCGCAGCCCCTACGAGCAGTACTTC. Translation: CASSHRLGGRSPYEQYF.

This chain links TRBV30 with TRBJ1-4; no clear D. Looked up from germline, CDR1 is GTSNPN and CDR2 is SVGIG (reference sequence). The CDR3 loop spans 14 amino acids. The ends were cut back, 0 bases at V and 5 bases at J, with 10 bases in the middle. Here the CDR3 DNA reads TGTGCCTGGAGTGTAGGCCACACGAATGAAAAACTGTTTTTT. Protein sequence: CAWSVGHTNEKLFF.

The chain employs TRBV7-3 and TRBJ1-5; possibly TRBD1 for D (6 bases). Between the trimmed V and J ends, which lost 3 bases and 7 bases, there was a span of 10 bases. Germline V CDR1 and CDR2: SGHTA, FQGTGA. This CDR3 comprises 13 residues. This CDR3 reads CASSLGAEQPQHF. The CDR3 nucleotides are TGTGCCAGCAGCTTGGGGGCGGAACAGCCCCAGCATTTT.

The chain employs TRBV5-4 and TRBJ2-7, with 11 positions matching TRBD2. CDR1 is SGHNT and CDR2 is YYREEE in the germline V gene (reference sequence). V trimming: 4 bases; J trimming: 4 bases; junction bases outside the gene matches: 7. This CDR3 is 15 amino acids long. The CDR3 loop reads CASSPLAGDPYEQYF. The CDR3 DNA reads as TGTGCCAGCAGCCCACTAGCGGGAGATCCATACGAGCAGTACTTC. Together with reference TRBV5-4 and TRBJ2-7, the CDR3 gives the full variable domain: ETGVTQSPTHLIKTRGQQVTLRCSSQSGHNTVSWYQQALGQGPQFIFQYYREEENGRGNFPPRFSGLQFPNYSSELNVNALELDDSALYLCASSPLAGDPYEQYFGPGTRLTVT.

This clone was seen once. As DNA, the CDR3 is TGTGCCAGCAGCTTGGAAGGACTAGCGGCCTACAATGAGCAGTTCTTC. Protein sequence: CASSLEGLAAYNEQFF. The rearrangement uses TRBV11-2 and TRBJ2-1; the match to TRBD2 covers 10 bases. Germline trimming cut 3 bases from V and 2 bases from J; bases unmatched to any gene: 4. The CDR3 sequence is 16 residues long. The germline gives CDR1 SGHAT, CDR2 FQNNGV. The entire variable domain, with the rest obtained from reference TRBV11-2 and TRBJ2-1, is as follows: EAGVAQSPRYKIIEKRQSVAFWCNPISGHATLYWYQQILGQGPKLLIQFQNNGVVDDSQLPKDRFSAERLKGVDSTLKIQPAKLEDSAVYLCASSLEGLAAYNEQFFGPGTRLTVL.

The gene calls are TRBV28 and TRBJ1-4; D unresolved. V lost 6 bases to trimming and J lost 0 bases, with 14 bases between them. This CDR3 region has 16 residues. Germline V gene sequence: CDR1 MDHEN, CDR2 SYDVKM. Here the CDR3 reads CASSSLGGATNEKLFF. The CDR3 bases are TGTGCCAGCAGCTCACTCGGCGGGGCAACTAATGAAAAACTGTTTTTT.

The rearrangement joins TRBV7-2 to TRBJ1-2; 7 bases match TRBD1. With V trimmed by 5 bases and J by 4 bases, 13 bases remained unmatched. This CDR3 has 16 amino acids. Germline V lookup: CDR1 SGHTA, CDR2 FQGNSA. CDR3 DNA: TGTGCCAGCAGCCCGCGCCCGGGACAGCTTTTCTATGGCTACACCTTC. This translates into CASSPRPGQLFYGYTF. Combining the CDR3 with reference TRBV7-2 and TRBJ1-2 gives the whole variable domain GAGVSQSPSNKVTEKGKDVELRCDPISGHTALYWYRQSLGQGLEFLIYFQGNSAPDKSGLPSDRFSAERTGGSVSTLTIQRTQQEDSAVYLCASSPRPGQLFYGYTFGSGTRLTVV.

The CDR3 loop is CASSGPGNNEQFF. CDR3 sequence (DNA): TGCGCCAGCAGCGGACCGGGGAACAATGAGCAGTTCTTC. V usage is TRBV5-1 and J usage is TRBJ2-1, with a tentative D call TRBD2 (5 bases). CDR1 is SGHRS and CDR2 is YFSETQ in the germline V gene. V lost 4 bases and J lost 5, with 10 bases in between. This CDR3 is 13 amino acids long.

The table lists this clone with a count of one. This sequence joins TRBV5-1 and TRBJ2-3; either TRBD1 or TRBD2 may supply D (5 bases each). V lost 0 bases and J lost 0, with 8 bases in between. The germline CDR1 and CDR2 sequences are SGHRS and YFSETQ. The CDR3 spans 15 residues. The CDR3 DNA is TGCGCCAGCAGCTTGGGAGGGGTCAGCACAGATACGCAGTATTTT. It codes for CASSLGGVSTDTQYF.

The genes are TRBV10-3 and TRBJ2-1, with TRBD2 identical over 9 bases. V lost 3 bases to trimming and J lost 1 base; unmatched junction nucleotides: 4. The CDR3 runs 16 residues. From germline, CDR1 is ENHRY and CDR2 SYGVKD. Here the CDR3 reads CAISDASGRSYNEQFF. As DNA, the CDR3 is TGTGCCATCAGTGACGCAAGCGGGAGGTCCTACAATGAGCAGTTCTTC.

The chain carries TRBV20-1 and TRBJ1-2; D not certain. The V end lost 3 bases, the J end lost 11 bases, and 13 bases lay between the germline ends. CDR1 DFQATT and CDR2 SNEGSKA come from the germline V gene (reference sequence). The CDR3 is 11 amino acids. This CDR3 reads CSASEGAAYTF. CDR3 bases: TGCAGTGCTAGCGAGGGCGCAGCATACACCTTC.

V and J are TRBV27 and TRBJ1-6, with 9 bases lining up with TRBD1. The CDR3 contains 14 residues. CDR1 is MNHEY, CDR2 SMNVEV, per germline (reference sequence). Trimming removed 6 bases from V and 14 bases from J; junction bases left unmatched: 11. DNA for the CDR3: TGTGCCAGCAGACCGACAGGGGGGCTCCCCACCCTCCACTTT. This codes for CASRPTGGLPTLHF.

The V and J genes are TRBV2 and TRBJ1-4; 7 bases map to TRBD1. V trimming: 7 bases; J trimming: 7 bases; junction bases outside the gene matches: 9. The CDR3 is 14 residues long. Germline V gene data show CDR1 as SNHLY and CDR2 as FYNNEI. The CDR3 coding sequence is TGTGCCAGCATGTCAAGGGGGCTGGGTGAAAAACTGTTTTTT. Amino acids: CASMSRGLGEKLFF.

The chain is built from TRBV10-3 and TRBJ2-1, with D uncertain. Germline loops: CDR1 ENHRY, CDR2 SYGVKD. The CDR3 runs 14 residues. Trimming shortened V by 6 bases and J by 5 bases, and 14 bases separated the two germline ends. The CDR3 region is CAIRSDSRNNEQFF. The DNA of the CDR3 is TGTGCCATCAGGTCCGACTCCCGAAACAATGAGCAGTTCTTC.

The chain carries TRBV21-1 and TRBJ1-4. TRBV21-1 represents a pseudogene. The length of the CDR3 is 16 residues. CDR3 in DNA: TGTGCCAGCAGCAAAACCCTCCCTGCAACTAATGAAAAACTGTTTTTT. It specifies CASSKTLPATNEKLFF.

This chain connects TRBV4-1 to TRBJ2-7; possibly TRBD1 or TRBD2 for D (6 bases each). V was clipped by 7 bases and J by 4 bases, with 8 bases between them. The CDR3 length is 11 residues. Germline values: CDR1 MGHRA, CDR2 YSYEKL. The CDR3 region is CASTGAYEQYF. CDR3 coding DNA: TGCGCCAGCACGGGGGCTTACGAGCAGTACTTC.

The chain joins TRBV4-1 to TRBJ2-7, with TRBD1 identical over 9 bases. CDR1 and CDR2 from the germline V gene are MGHRA and YSYEKL. Trimming at V came to 4 bases and at J to 0 bases, leaving 13 bases not matched to a gene. This CDR3 has 18 amino acids. Here the CDR3 DNA reads TGCGCCAGCAGCCTAAACCTTCCGGGGACAGGGAGCTCCTACGAGCAGTACTTC. Its protein product is CASSLNLPGTGSSYEQYF.

The gene calls are TRBV7-2 and TRBJ1-2; 7 bases are a match to TRBD1. The CDR3 length is 13 residues. Per the germline V gene, CDR1 is SGHTA and CDR2 is FQGNSA. J lost 3 bases, V lost 4 bases, and 2 bases had no gene match. The CDR3 sequence is CASSWDRHYGYTF. As DNA, the CDR3 is TGTGCCAGCAGCTGGGACAGACACTATGGCTACACCTTC.

The chain employs TRBV6-5 and TRBJ1-1, with no clear D. The germline CDR1 and CDR2 sequences are MNHEY and SVGAGI. Trimming took off 7 bases at V and 3 bases at J, with 15 bases between the two ends. The CDR3 is made up of 14 amino acids. CDR3 in DNA: TGTGCCAGCAATGGAGGAGCGCGGGACACTGAAGCTTTCTTT. As protein: CASNGGARDTEAFF.

The chain employs TRBV29-1 and TRBJ1-1; the D is unclear. Germline CDR1 is SQVTM and CDR2 is ANQGSEA. CDR3 length: 15 residues. Between the trimmed V and J ends, which lost 0 bases and 1 base, there was a span of 12 bases. The CDR3 nucleotides are TGCAGCGTTGAAGATCGGAAGGGCAAGAACACTGAAGCTTTCTTT. Amino acids: CSVEDRKGKNTEAFF. Based on the CDR3 plus reference TRBV29-1 and TRBJ1-1, the full variable domain is SAVISQKPSRDICQRGTSLTIQCQVDSQVTMMFWYRQQPGQSLTLIATANQGSEATYESGFVIDKFPISRPNLTFSTLTVSNMSPEDSSIYLCSVEDRKGKNTEAFFGQGTRLTVV.

This chain connects TRBV27 to TRBJ1-2; 12 bases align to TRBD1. CDR3 length: 15 residues. Trimming took 6 bases from V and 4 from J; bases not matched to a gene: 6. The V gene's germline CDR1 is MNHEY and CDR2 SMNVEV (reference sequence). In DNA, the CDR3 is TGTGCCAGCAGCCCCGGGACAGGGGGCCCCTATGGCTACACCTTC. It encodes CASSPGTGGPYGYTF.